Listed below are T cell receptor beta chains from one sample, sequenced in a study of blood T cell repertoires in COVID-19. Sequenced by immunoSEQ multiplex PCR; TCRdb stores in-frame clones only, minus some. The top ten clones hold about 4.6% of a sample with under 300,000 clones, 83% of them seen once. The sample consisted of peripheral blood. These receptors originate from a man aged 55 to 70 who had recovered from COVID-19. Each CDR3 is given with its conserved first and last residue. The D gene is left open where the match is weak. For some rows the clone size is stated as once, few or many, or as a class when expanded; others skip it.

>14|TRBJ2-7|-|TRBV20-1|-
TGCAGTGCTAGTTTCAGCGCCGGAACCTACGAGCAGTACTTC
CSASFSAGTYEQYF
>14|TRBJ2-7|-|TRBV15|-
TGTGCCACCAGCAAGGGGCAGGGGTTCTACGAGCAGTACTTC
CATSKGQGFYEQYF
>16|TRBJ1-6|TRBD1|TRBV28|-
TGTGCCAGCAGTGAACTAAGACAGGGGGCGCATTCACCCCTCCACTTT
CASSELRQGAHSPLHF
>16|TRBJ1-1|-|TRBV13|-
TGTGCCAGCAGCTTAGGCCTTATCTCTCGAGGGACTGAAGCTTTCTTT
CASSLGLISRGTEAFF
>14|TRBJ2-3|-|TRBV19|once
TGTGCCAGTAGTATCCAAGCCGGCACAGATACGCAGTATTTT
CASSIQAGTDTQYF
>16|TRBJ1-3|TRBD1|TRBV6-5|-
TGTGCCAGCAGTTACAGCCAGACAGGGCATGGAAACACCATATATTTT
CASSYSQTGHGNTIYF
>13|TRBJ1-2|TRBD1|TRBV9|-
TGTGCCAGCAGCGTAGCAGGACAGGATGGCTACACCTTC
CASSVAGQDGYTF
>11|TRBJ1-1|-|TRBV5-1|-
TGCGCCAGCAAACAGGGCACTGAAGCTTTCTTT
CASKQGTEAFF
>15|TRBJ1-2|-|TRBV5-1|few
TGCGCCAGCAGCTTTTTTGGAGCGGAGCGGAATGGCTACACCTTC
CASSFFGAERNGYTF
>15|TRBJ2-7|-|TRBV4-1|-
TGCGCCAGCAGCCAACCGACAGGTAGGACCTACGAGCAGTACTTC
CASSQPTGRTYEQYF
>16|TRBJ1-2|TRBD1|TRBV5-4|-
TGTGCCAGCAGCCGCGGCGGGACAGGGGTTCTCTATGGCTACACCTTC
CASSRGGTGVLYGYTF
>15|TRBJ2-5|TRBD2|TRBV5-1|-
TGCGCCAGCAGCTCTAGCGGGACTAGTCAAGAGACCCAGTACTTC
CASSSSGTSQETQYF
>17|TRBJ2-3|TRBD1|TRBV4-1|-
TGCGCCAGCAGCCAAGATCGCCGGGACAGGGGGATAGATACGCAGTATTTT
CASSQDRRDRGIDTQYF
>14|TRBJ2-7|TRBD1|TRBV5-4|few
TGTGCCAGCGGCAGGGACAGGGGGCTGGGGGAGCAGTACTTC
CASGRDRGLGEQYF
>14|TRBJ1-4|TRBD1|TRBV7-2|-
TGTGCCAGCAGCCGGACAGGGTTTACTGAAAAACTGTTTTTT
CASSRTGFTEKLFF
>13|TRBJ1-6|-|TRBV9|-
TGTGCCAGCAGCGTGGGGGGAGATTCACCCCTCCACTTT
CASSVGGDSPLHF
>16|TRBJ1-3|-|TRBV5-1|-
TGCGCCAGCAGCTTTGGGGCAGGGCCCTCTGGAAACACCATATATTTT
CASSFGAGPSGNTIYF
>14|TRBJ2-3|-|TRBV6-5|-
TGTGCCAGCAGGTACCCCGGGATCACAGATACGCAGTATTTT
CASRYPGITDTQYF
>15|TRBJ2-7|TRBD1|TRBV5-1|-
TGCGCCAGCAGCTTGGAATTCAGGGGGCCCTACGAGCAGTACTTC
CASSLEFRGPYEQYF
>12|TRBJ1-2|-|TRBV29-1|-
TGCAGCGTAGCACAGAGCTCGGATGGCTACACCTTC
CSVAQSSDGYTF
>14|TRBJ1-2|-|TRBV28|-
TGTGCCAGCAGGAAATCCGGGAGTAACTATGGCTACACCTTC
CASRKSGSNYGYTF
>15|TRBJ2-5|TRBD2|TRBV6-5|once
TGTGCCAGCAGTTACAAAGCGGGAGACCAAGAGACCCAGTACTTC
CASSYKAGDQETQYF
>16|TRBJ2-3|TRBD2|TRBV7-9|-
TGTGCCAGCAGCGCGTCTCGGACTAGCCTTGCAGATACGCAGTATTTT
CASSASRTSLADTQYF
>15|TRBJ2-1|TRBD1|TRBV19|once
TGTGCCAGTAGTATTGGCGGGACAGGCAAAAATGAGCAGTTCTTC
CASSIGGTGKNEQFF
>12|TRBJ2-5|-|TRBV28|-
TGTGCCAGCAGTTCCAATCGGGAGACCCAGTACTTC
CASSSNRETQYF
>16|TRBJ2-1|-|TRBV14|-
TGTGCCAGCAGCCGTACAGGGATCGGCTCCTACAATGAGCAGTTCTTC
CASSRTGIGSYNEQFF
>14|TRBJ1-1|TRBD1|TRBV2|-
TGTGCCAGCAGCGCCCAGGGGGCGAGGGCTGAAGCTTTCTTT
CASSAQGARAEAFF
>12|TRBJ2-5|-|TRBV29-1|-
TGCAGCGTTGACGTGGGAGGAGAGACCCAGTACTTC
CSVDVGGETQYF
>17|TRBJ1-1|TRBD1|TRBV5-1|-
TGCGCCAGCAGCTTGGGAGCCGGGACAGGGGGCTTGACTGAAGCTTTCTTT
CASSLGAGTGGLTEAFF
>13|TRBJ1-6|-|TRBV2|-
TGTGCCAGCGACCACCGGGGGTCTTCACCCCTCCACTTT
CASDHRGSSPLHF
>17|TRBJ1-1|TRBD1|TRBV18|-
TGTGCCAGCTCACCGAGGGACAGGGGGCCTATGAACACTGAAGCTTTCTTT
CASSPRDRGPMNTEAFF
>14|TRBJ2-7|-|TRBV19|-
TGTGCCAGTAGTCTCGGGACACCCTTTGACGAGCAGTACTTC
CASSLGTPFDEQYF
>15|TRBJ2-1|-|TRBV14|-
TGTGCCAGCAGCTTATTCCAGGGGAACTACAATGAGCAGTTCTTC
CASSLFQGNYNEQFF
>17|TRBJ2-5|-|TRBV28|-
TGTGCCAGCTCTTCCGCGTCCGGGGGAAGGGTCGCAGAGACCCAGTACTTC
CASSSASGGRVAETQYF
>14|TRBJ2-7|TRBD1|TRBV7-2|once
TGTGCCAGCAGCCAAAACAGGGGGGTTTACGAGCAGTACTTC
CASSQNRGVYEQYF
>18|TRBJ2-1|TRBD2|TRBV7-7|-
TGTGCCAGCAGCTTACCCCGGGTTAGCGGGAGTTCCTACAATGAGCAGTTCTTC
CASSLPRVSGSSYNEQFF
>19|TRBJ2-6|TRBD1|TRBV28|-
TGTGCCAGCAGTCCGTACCCGGGACAGGGGACGGAAGGGGCCAACGTCCTGACTTTC
CASSPYPGQGTEGANVLTF
>14|TRBJ1-3|-|TRBV7-9|few
TGTGCCAGCAGCTTTACTGGGGCGGGAAACACCATATATTTT
CASSFTGAGNTIYF
>16|TRBJ1-2|-|TRBV30|-
TGTGCCTGGAACGGGGGATCAGTCGGATCCAACTATGGCTACACCTTC
CAWNGGSVGSNYGYTF
>15|TRBJ2-7|TRBD1|TRBV24-1|-
TGTGCCACCAGTGATTCCCGGGACAGGGTCTACGAGCAGTACTTC
CATSDSRDRVYEQYF
>15|TRBJ2-5|TRBD1|TRBV28|-
TGTGCCAGCAGTTTATTCGGGACAGGGGAAGAGACCCAGTACTTC
CASSLFGTGEETQYF
>14|TRBJ2-7|TRBD1|TRBV18|-
TGTGCCAGCTCGCCGTCGGGACAGATCTACGAGCAGTACTTC
CASSPSGQIYEQYF
>14|TRBJ2-1|-|TRBV20-1|-
TGCAGTGCTAGTTCTAGGAGCTCCTACAATGAGCAGTTCTTC
CSASSRSSYNEQFF
>16|TRBJ2-1|TRBD2|TRBV4-2|-
TGTGCCAGCAGCCAAGATATTAGCGGGGCATACAATGAGCAGTTCTTC
CASSQDISGAYNEQFF
>17|TRBJ1-6|-|TRBV7-6|many
TGTGCCAGCAGCACCCTCCCGGCCGGGGACTCAGGCTCACCCCTCCACTTT
CASSTLPAGDSGSPLHF
>18|TRBJ2-7|TRBD2|TRBV28|-
TGTGCCAGCAGTTTGTTCCCGGGACTAGCGGGGGTGGCCTACGAGCAGTACTTC
CASSLFPGLAGVAYEQYF